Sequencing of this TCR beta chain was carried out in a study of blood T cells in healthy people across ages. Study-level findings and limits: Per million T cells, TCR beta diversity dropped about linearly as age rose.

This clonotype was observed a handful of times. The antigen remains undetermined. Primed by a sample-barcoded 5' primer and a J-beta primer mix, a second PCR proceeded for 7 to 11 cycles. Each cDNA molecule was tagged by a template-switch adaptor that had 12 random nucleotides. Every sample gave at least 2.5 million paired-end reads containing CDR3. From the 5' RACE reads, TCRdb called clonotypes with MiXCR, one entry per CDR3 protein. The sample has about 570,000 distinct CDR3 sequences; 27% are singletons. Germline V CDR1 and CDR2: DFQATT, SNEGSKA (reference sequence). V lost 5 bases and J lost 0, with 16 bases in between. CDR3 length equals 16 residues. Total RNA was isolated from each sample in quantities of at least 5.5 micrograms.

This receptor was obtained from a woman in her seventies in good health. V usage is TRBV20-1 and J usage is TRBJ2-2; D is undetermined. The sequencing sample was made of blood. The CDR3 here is CSAPDLERANTGELFF. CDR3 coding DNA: TGCAGTGCTCCCGATCTAGAGAGAGCGAACACCGGGGAGCTGTTTTTT.